Listed below are T cell receptor beta chains from one sample, sequenced in a study of cytomegalovirus exposure and HLA in healthy donors. TCRdb keeps only in-frame clones here, not all; method: immunoSEQ multiplex PCR. The profile shows more than 85,000 clones, 75% to 85% of them singletons. Source material: PBMCs. Every receptor here comes from a male donor in good health and CMV-seropositive. Each CDR3 is given with its conserved first and last residue. Clone size, where shown, is once, few, many, or a class for clones that have expanded.

. | TRBV5-6 | CASSQRGGSYEQYF
. | TRBV5-4 | CASSPMGGRDTEAFF
few | TRBV5-1 | CASGQGGGANVLTF
. | TRBV21-1 | CASSKVWTGDGYTF
few | TRBV4-1 | CASSQGAGNQPQHF
. | TRBV5-4 | CASSSGQSVYGYTF
. | TRBV9 | CASSVGGDSSSYEQYF
. | TRBV27 | CASSLAGTGENIQYF
. | TRBV5-1 | CASSLAGTGDGYTF
. | TRBV4-1 | CASSQDRAGALRDTQYF
. | TRBV7-9 | CASSSTYVEQYF
. | TRBV5-1 | CASSFGQGAPNYGYTF
once | TRBV4-2 | CASSQAVRREGGMNTEAFF
. | TRBV6-1 | CASSRTYPYEQYF
. | TRBV4-1 | CASSHALGTDNQPQHF
few | TRBV4-1 | CASSHEVGTEAFF